This T cell receptor (beta chain) is from a study of T-cell memory formation after mild COVID-19. Turning to the study itself: Across donors, TCR clusters were largely donor specific.

From the 5' RACE reads, TCRdb called clonotypes with MiXCR, one entry per CDR3 protein. This table holds some 210,000 distinct CDR3 sequences, around 18% found once. General study results and limits: Among clones contracting day 15 to 85, CD4/CD8 was balanced, whereas later expanders leaned CD4+. The SARS-CoV-2 specificity of second-wave clones reaching peak at day 37 remained unverified. Largely, contracting CD4+ clones fell within CM and EM, and contracting CD8+ clones within EMRA.

Of note for this clonotype: Its antigen is still unknown.

After removal of 8 bases from V and 2 bases from J, the junction contained 7 bases not matched to a gene. This CDR3 is built from 14 residues. Per the germline V gene, CDR1 is MNHEY and CDR2 is SVGAGI. This rearrangement joins TRBV6-5 to TRBJ2-7; 9 bases match TRBD1. Specimen: PBMCs or a T cell subset sorted from them (not recorded which). The sequence was obtained from an adult woman who had mild COVID-19 (a few samples of this study predate the infection). Cell type and time point are not known. The CDR3 sequence is CASRLGQGPYEQYF. CDR3 DNA sequence: TGTGCCAGCCGCTTGGGACAGGGACCCTACGAGCAGTACTTC.